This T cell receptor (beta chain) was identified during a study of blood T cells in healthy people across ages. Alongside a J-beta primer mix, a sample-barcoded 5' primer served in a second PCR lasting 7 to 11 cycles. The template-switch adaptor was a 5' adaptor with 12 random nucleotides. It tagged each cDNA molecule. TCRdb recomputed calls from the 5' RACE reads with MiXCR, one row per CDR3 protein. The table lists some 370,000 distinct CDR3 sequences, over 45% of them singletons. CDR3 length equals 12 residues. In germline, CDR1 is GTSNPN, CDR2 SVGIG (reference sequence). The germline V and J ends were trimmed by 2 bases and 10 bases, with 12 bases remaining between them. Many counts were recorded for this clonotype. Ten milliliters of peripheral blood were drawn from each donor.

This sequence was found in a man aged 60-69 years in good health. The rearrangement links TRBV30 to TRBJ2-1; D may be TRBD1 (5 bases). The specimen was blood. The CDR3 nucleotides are TGTGCCTGGAGTATCAGGGCGGCAGAGCAGTTCTTC. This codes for CAWSIRAAEQFF.